These T cell receptor beta chains were read from a single sample in a study of cytomegalovirus exposure and HLA in healthy donors. Profiling relied on immunoSEQ multiplex PCR, and the TCRdb table lists in-frame clones only, not all of them. This sample yields about 90,000 clones, of which approximately 56% are seen a single time; around 5.5% belongs to the top ten. The sequenced material came from PBMCs. These receptors all stem from a woman younger than 45 in good health and CMV-seropositive. CDR3s include the opening cysteine and the closing phenylalanine or tryptophan.

j_call,v_call,cdr3_aa
TRBJ1-3,TRBV6-5,CASSYSIVSGNTIYF
TRBJ1-1,TRBV7-3,CASSFAGTARTEAFF
TRBJ1-2,TRBV6-1,CASSEVAGWAYGYTF
TRBJ1-2,TRBV7-2,CASSSQPDRGRYGYTF
TRBJ1-6,TRBV2,CASVGGPNSPLHF
TRBJ2-5,TRBV19,CASGGLAGGETQYF
TRBJ1-6,TRBV14,CASSQGGSNSPLHF
TRBJ2-3,TRBV7-7,CASSLSTAGTQYF
TRBJ2-3,TRBV5-1,CASSFATSGAPDTQYF
TRBJ2-3,TRBV2,CASGGQVLGDTQYF
TRBJ1-6,TRBV4-1,CASSQERGRGNSPLHF
TRBJ1-1,TRBV14,CASSLLGGWNTEAFF
TRBJ1-2,TRBV12-1,CASSFLDRGDYGYTF
TRBJ1-2,TRBV2,CASNTGGAGYGYTF
TRBJ2-7,TRBV19,CASSIRNEQYF
TRBJ1-6,TRBV10-3,CAISGQGPGYNSPLHF
TRBJ1-2,TRBV27,CASRSTGTGNGYPF
TRBJ2-7,TRBV27,CASSPLSKVSYEQYF
TRBJ1-2,TRBV29-1,CSVDRDNGGYTF
TRBJ2-7,TRBV4-2,CASSMGQGAGYEQYF
TRBJ1-3,TRBV4-1,CASSQGQGSGNTIYF
TRBJ1-6,TRBV4-3,CASSRRQGISPLHF
TRBJ1-4,TRBV2,CASSEVLATNEKLFF
TRBJ1-4,TRBV9,CASSWGGTNEKLFF
TRBJ1-4,TRBV29-1,CSALRQGGKLFF
TRBJ2-5,TRBV4-1,CASSQARDSQETQYF
TRBJ1-1,TRBV2,CASIETENTEAFF
TRBJ1-1,TRBV15,CATSREGNRGMNTEAFF
TRBJ2-2,TRBV2,CASRGRLAGGNTGELFF
TRBJ1-1,TRBV6-5,CASSPRGGHTEAFF
TRBJ1-1,TRBV5-1,CASSPGALRGTEAFF
TRBJ2-1,TRBV6-4,CASSTLAGGTGEQFF
TRBJ2-7,TRBV13,CASSLLAGGLQYF
TRBJ2-3,TRBV6-6,CASRGTSGPTDTQYF
TRBJ1-1,TRBV28,CASSPQVFSEAFF
TRBJ1-2,TRBV7-2,CASSINRGDYGYTF
TRBJ1-1,TRBV9,CASSLDAGRGLSTEAFF
TRBJ1-4,TRBV15,CATSRDSGGNEKLFF
TRBJ1-5,TRBV25-1,CASRTNRDRFRNQPQHF
TRBJ2-7,TRBV15,CATTPGQGFYEQYF
TRBJ1-4,TRBV5-4,CASRAGGNEKLFF
TRBJ2-1,TRBV7-2,CASSLVGGAGYNEQFF
NA,TRBV7-7,CASSLRADYEQYF
TRBJ1-2,TRBV6-1,CASSEGRNYGYPF
TRBJ2-1,TRBV9,CASSVGGAASYNEQFF
TRBJ2-2,TRBV14,CASSQDPRGGELFF
TRBJ1-4,TRBV30,CAWTGSGEKLFF
TRBJ2-1,TRBV7-6,CASSLDSAPYNEQFF
TRBJ1-3,TRBV4-1,CASSPSGGQDSSGNTIYF
TRBJ2-5,TRBV12-5,CASGFGSETQYF
TRBJ2-7,TRBV18,CASSPGRAYEQYF
TRBJ1-6,TRBV7-3,CASSIRGLGSPLHF
TRBJ2-7,TRBV7-9,CASSLVGDSYEQYF